What follows are 9 T cell receptor beta chains derived from one specimen sequenced in a study of blood T cell repertoires in COVID-19. Data came from immunoSEQ multiplex PCR; TCRdb stores just in-frame clones and leaves some out. The sample carries approximately 450,000 clones, roughly 91% recorded once. Source material: peripheral blood. Receptor source: a woman aged 25 to 39 with acute or convalescent COVID-19.

The J gene is TRBJ1-3, the V gene TRBV14; maybe TRBD1 (6 bases). CDR1 is SGHDN and CDR2 is FVKESK in the germline V gene. This CDR3 has 13 residues. Trimming took off 4 bases at V and 8 bases at J, with 12 bases between the two ends. CDR3 nucleotide sequence: TGTGCCAGCAGCCCGATAGGGGGGGACACCATATATTTT. Its translation is CASSPIGGDTIYF.

This clone was detected a few times. The rearrangement links TRBV3-1 (or the pseudogene TRBV3-2) to TRBJ1-2, with 12 bases that match TRBD1. CDR3 length: 15 residues. With V trimmed by 4 bases and J by 7 bases, 7 bases remained unmatched. Per germline, CDR1 LGHDT and CDR2 YNNKEL (reference sequence). The CDR3 protein is CASSPGTGGLGGYTF. For the CDR3, the DNA is TGTGCCAGCAGCCCCGGGACAGGGGGCCTCGGTGGCTACACCTTC.

The chain joins TRBV30 to TRBJ2-1; 9 bases line up with TRBD2. Germline CDR1 is GTSNPN and CDR2 is SVGIG (reference sequence). This CDR3 comprises 17 residues. V trimming: 0 bases; J trimming: 4 bases; junction bases outside the gene matches: 10. CDR3: CAWSVGASGVTYNEQFF. The CDR3, as DNA: TGTGCCTGGAGTGTAGGTGCTAGCGGGGTGACGTACAATGAGCAGTTCTTC.

The chain joins TRBV7-6 to TRBJ2-6, with D hard to call. Germline CDR1 is SGHVS and CDR2 is FNYEAQ. V was shortened by 1 base and J by 0 bases, with 4 bases between the two germline ends. This CDR3 has 15 residues. CDR3 bases: TGTGCCAGCAGCTTAGATATCTCTGGGGCCAACGTCCTGACTTTC. It translates to CASSLDISGANVLTF.

This clone was counted once. The V call is TRBV7-6, the J call TRBJ2-5; 10 bases line up with TRBD2. This CDR3 comprises 15 residues. The J segment lost 2 bases and the V segment lost 5 bases, leaving 5 bases of the junction unmatched. Germline-derived CDR1 and CDR2 are SGHVS and FNYEAQ. The CDR3 region is CASSPRTSGQETQYF. CDR3 sequence (DNA): TGTGCCAGCAGCCCACGGACTAGCGGACAAGAGACCCAGTACTTC. Combining the CDR3 with reference TRBV7-6 and TRBJ2-5 gives the whole variable domain GAGVSQSPRYKVTKRGQDVALRCDPISGHVSLYWYRQALGQGPEFLTYFNYEAQQDKSGLPNDRFSAERPEGSISTLTIQRTEQRDSAMYRCASSPRTSGQETQYFGPGTRLLVL.

This chain links TRBV5-1 with TRBJ2-7; 7 positions agree with TRBD2. Germline-derived CDR1 and CDR2 are SGHRS and YFSETQ. The length of the CDR3 is 13 residues. V was pared by 0 bases and J by 5 bases, with 2 bases of the junction left unmatched. The CDR3 is CASSLVAGDEQYF. The CDR3 region has the DNA TGCGCCAGCAGCTTGGTGGCGGGGGACGAGCAGTACTTC. Variable domain in full (rest from reference TRBV5-1 and TRBJ2-7): KAGVTQTPRYLIKTRGQQVTLSCSPISGHRSVSWYQQTPGQGLQFLFEYFSETQRNKGNFPGRFSGRQFSNSRSEMNVSTLELGDSALYLCASSLVAGDEQYFGPGTRLTVT.

The V gene is TRBV3-1 (or the pseudogene TRBV3-2), the J gene TRBJ2-7; maybe TRBD2 (6 bases). The CDR3 runs 15 residues. Germline values: CDR1 LGHDT, CDR2 YNNKEL (reference sequence). Trimming removed 0 bases from V and 6 bases from J, with 15 bases in between. The CDR3 DNA follows: TGTGCCAGCAGCCAAGATCCTATGACTAGTTCCGAGCAGTACTTC. Residues: CASSQDPMTSSEQYF.

The CDR3 sequence: CSASPLERGYYEQYF. DNA of the CDR3: TGCAGTGCTAGTCCCCTTGAGCGGGGTTACTACGAGCAGTACTTC. This sequence joins TRBV20-1 and TRBJ2-7, with 7 bases fitting TRBD2. Per germline, CDR1 DFQATT and CDR2 SNEGSKA (reference sequence). V was pared by 3 bases and J by 3 bases, with 11 bases of the junction left unmatched. CDR3 size: 15 residues.

The J gene is TRBJ2-3, the V gene TRBV29-1, with D tentatively TRBD1 (6 bases). Germline-derived CDR1 and CDR2 are SQVTM and ANQGSEA. V lost 6 bases to trimming and J lost 0 bases, with 19 bases between them. CDR3 length: 16 amino acids. The CDR3 protein is CSVGAIRIGSTDTQYF. CDR3 sequence (DNA): TGCAGCGTGGGGGCCATCCGGATCGGAAGCACAGATACGCAGTATTTT.